Given below is one T cell receptor beta chain in context. No antigen is known for it. The data belong to a study of cytomegalovirus exposure and HLA in healthy donors. Notes on the study in general: It was reportedly the case that the classifier diagnosed cytomegalovirus status with high specificity and sensitivity.

PCR involved 60 Vbeta and 13 Jbeta primers. The protocol was immunoSEQ multiplex PCR, while the TCRdb copy is restricted to in-frame clones and leaves out a portion. The data hold 100,000 to 150,000 clones, with 70% to 80% observed a single time. V shed 0 bases, J shed 5 bases, and the junction held 5 bases outside the gene matches. CDR1 and CDR2 from the germline V gene are SGHRS and YFSETQ. CDR3 length: 15 amino acids. Sequenced: PBMCs. The chain employs TRBV5-1 and TRBJ2-5; 9 nucleotides line up with TRBD2. The receptor's source is a man aged 40-50 years in good health and CMV-seropositive. This CDR3 is CASSLETSGLETQYF. CDR3 DNA sequence: TGCGCCAGCAGCTTGGAGACTAGCGGTCTGGAGACCCAGTACTTC.